The rows below give T cell receptor beta chains drawn from one sample of a study of identical twins. Via MiXCR, TCRdb re-called the 5' RACE reads, giving one row per CDR3 protein. The table records about 1.7 million distinct CDR3 sequences, 32% of them present only once. The source material was cord blood. These receptors all stem from a newborn girl in good health. Both conserved end residues are part of each CDR3. Each record gives: D gene, clone size, V gene, J gene, CDR3 protein, CDR3 DNA. D genes are given only for firm matches. For some rows the clone size is stated as once, few or many, or as a class when expanded; others skip it.

D gene: -; clone size: -; V gene: TRBV27; J gene: TRBJ2-7; CDR3 protein: CASSLSHGQSYEQYF; CDR3 DNA: TGTGCCAGCAGTTTATCACACGGACAGTCCTACGAGCAGTACTTC
D gene: -; clone size: few; V gene: TRBV6-1; J gene: TRBJ2-3; CDR3 protein: CASSEKYANTDTQYF; CDR3 DNA: TGTGCCAGCAGTGAAAAGTACGCAAACACAGATACGCAGTATTTT
D gene: -; clone size: -; V gene: TRBV20-1; J gene: TRBJ1-1; CDR3 protein: CSANPDSLNTEAFF; CDR3 DNA: TGCAGTGCTAACCCGGACAGTTTGAACACTGAAGCTTTCTTT
D gene: TRBD1; clone size: -; V gene: TRBV28; J gene: TRBJ2-4; CDR3 protein: CASSPMTGALAKNIQYF; CDR3 DNA: TGTGCCAGCAGTCCGATGACAGGGGCACTAGCCAAAAACATTCAGTACTTC
D gene: -; clone size: few; V gene: TRBV6-1; J gene: TRBJ2-1; CDR3 protein: CASSAIYNEQFF; CDR3 DNA: TGTGCCAGCAGTGCCATATACAATGAGCAGTTCTTC
D gene: TRBD1; clone size: few; V gene: TRBV5-1; J gene: TRBJ1-2; CDR3 protein: CASSLAQGAFWRGYTF; CDR3 DNA: TGCGCCAGCAGCTTGGCCCAGGGGGCGTTTTGGCGCGGCTACACCTTC
D gene: TRBD2; clone size: -; V gene: TRBV9; J gene: TRBJ2-7; CDR3 protein: CASSVTSGGPYNEQYF; CDR3 DNA: TGTGCCAGCAGCGTAACTAGCGGGGGCCCATACAATGAGCAGTACTTC
D gene: TRBD2; clone size: few; V gene: TRBV20-1; J gene: TRBJ2-2; CDR3 protein: CSVPTSGSAGELFF; CDR3 DNA: TGCAGTGTCCCGACTAGCGGGAGTGCCGGGGAGCTGTTTTTT
D gene: -; clone size: few; V gene: TRBV30; J gene: TRBJ1-2; CDR3 protein: CAWTPLLGPTSPYGYTF; CDR3 DNA: TGTGCCTGGACCCCTCTCTTGGGACCTACATCCCCCTATGGCTACACCTTC
D gene: TRBD2; clone size: few; V gene: TRBV9; J gene: TRBJ2-5; CDR3 protein: CASSVVRGGKETQYF; CDR3 DNA: TGTGCCAGCAGCGTGGTACGGGGGGGAAAAGAGACCCAGTACTTC
D gene: -; clone size: few; V gene: TRBV4-2; J gene: TRBJ2-3; CDR3 protein: CASSQGKTRLPTDTQYF; CDR3 DNA: TGTGCCAGCAGCCAAGGAAAGACTAGACTCCCTACAGATACGCAGTATTTT
D gene: -; clone size: -; V gene: TRBV5-4; J gene: TRBJ2-2; CDR3 protein: CASRPYQGTGELFF; CDR3 DNA: TGTGCCAGCAGGCCTTACCAGGGAACCGGGGAGCTGTTTTTT
D gene: -; clone size: few; V gene: TRBV20-1; J gene: TRBJ2-7; CDR3 protein: CSARPATYEQYF; CDR3 DNA: TGCAGTGCTAGACCGGCTACCTACGAGCAGTACTTC
D gene: TRBD1; clone size: -; V gene: TRBV18; J gene: TRBJ1-4; CDR3 protein: CASSPLQGAVGDEKLFF; CDR3 DNA: TGTGCCAGCTCACCATTACAGGGGGCGGTTGGTGATGAAAAACTGTTTTTT
D gene: TRBD1; clone size: -; V gene: TRBV20-1; J gene: TRBJ2-5; CDR3 protein: CSAPNLAGGQTQYF; CDR3 DNA: TGCAGTGCACCGAATCTGGCAGGGGGACAGACCCAGTACTTC
D gene: -; clone size: few; V gene: TRBV6-2/TRBV6-3; J gene: TRBJ1-5; CDR3 protein: CASWDGSNQPQHF; CDR3 DNA: TGTGCCAGTTGGGACGGTAGCAATCAGCCCCAGCATTTT
D gene: TRBD1; clone size: -; V gene: TRBV6-1; J gene: TRBJ1-1; CDR3 protein: CASRTGLRGGTEAFF; CDR3 DNA: TGTGCCAGCAGGACCGGCCTCAGGGGGGGCACTGAAGCTTTCTTT
D gene: -; clone size: -; V gene: TRBV7-8; J gene: TRBJ1-2; CDR3 protein: CASSSPGAILNYGYTF; CDR3 DNA: TGTGCCAGCAGCTCCCCCGGAGCTATTCTCAACTATGGCTACACCTTC
D gene: TRBD2; clone size: few; V gene: TRBV28; J gene: TRBJ2-7; CDR3 protein: CASTLAGVSSYEQYF; CDR3 DNA: TGTGCCAGCACCCTAGCGGGCGTGAGCTCCTACGAGCAGTACTTC
D gene: -; clone size: -; V gene: TRBV7-9; J gene: TRBJ2-7; CDR3 protein: CASSLSVDEQYF; CDR3 DNA: TGTGCCAGCAGCTTAAGTGTGGACGAGCAGTACTTC
D gene: -; clone size: -; V gene: TRBV5-5; J gene: TRBJ1-5; CDR3 protein: CASSLSGGHSNQPQHF; CDR3 DNA: TGTGCCAGCAGCTTGAGCGGGGGCCATAGCAATCAGCCCCAGCATTTT
D gene: -; clone size: -; V gene: TRBV5-1; J gene: TRBJ1-6; CDR3 protein: CASSLPRYNSPLHF; CDR3 DNA: TGCGCCAGCAGCTTGCCGAGATATAATTCACCCCTCCACTTT
D gene: -; clone size: -; V gene: TRBV20-1; J gene: TRBJ1-2; CDR3 protein: CSAGSPDPRYGYTF; CDR3 DNA: TGCAGTGCTGGAAGCCCCGATCCCCGCTATGGCTACACCTTC
D gene: -; clone size: -; V gene: TRBV28; J gene: TRBJ2-7; CDR3 protein: CASSFPRGVSEQYF; CDR3 DNA: TGTGCCAGCAGTTTTCCCCGAGGGGTCTCCGAGCAGTACTTC
D gene: -; clone size: -; V gene: TRBV25-1; J gene: TRBJ2-7; CDR3 protein: CASQRSRTYEQYF; CDR3 DNA: TGTGCCAGCCAAAGAAGCCGTACGTACGAGCAGTACTTC
D gene: TRBD2; clone size: few; V gene: TRBV7-2; J gene: TRBJ2-3; CDR3 protein: CASSLGLSTQYF; CDR3 DNA: TGTGCCAGCAGCTTGGGACTATCTACGCAGTATTTT
D gene: -; clone size: -; V gene: TRBV7-2; J gene: TRBJ1-6; CDR3 protein: CASSLESRRGNSPLHF; CDR3 DNA: TGTGCCAGCAGCTTAGAGAGTCGCAGAGGGAATTCACCCCTCCACTTT
D gene: -; clone size: -; V gene: TRBV10-3; J gene: TRBJ2-1; CDR3 protein: CAISGTAGQYQETQFF; CDR3 DNA: TGTGCCATCAGTGGGACAGCGGGACAGTACCAAGAGACCCAGTTCTTC
D gene: -; clone size: -; V gene: TRBV7-9; J gene: TRBJ1-4; CDR3 protein: CASSLRDTGEKLFF; CDR3 DNA: TGTGCCAGCAGCCTCCGGGACACCGGTGAAAAACTGTTTTTT